The rows below give T cell receptor beta chains drawn from one sample of a study of PD-1 blockade in mismatch repair-deficient tumors. Only in-frame clones appear in the TCRdb table, and some are missing; sequencing was by immunoSEQ multiplex PCR. The repertoire consists of 13,000 to 15,000 clones, with 80% to 90% occurring once and the leading ten covering around 1.8%. Sequencing used PBMCs, obtained about 15 weeks after starting pembrolizumab. The receptors shown here come from an adult with mismatch repair-deficient cancer. Both conserved end residues are part of each CDR3. Each record gives: clone size, D gene, V gene, J gene, CDR3 protein, CDR3 DNA. The D gene is left open where the match is weak. Clone size appears in some rows only: once, few, many, or a class for an expanded clone.

clone size: once
D gene: TRBD2
V gene: TRBV28
J gene: TRBJ2-1
CDR3 protein: CASRLAGGNYNEQFF
CDR3 DNA: TGTGCCAGTCGACTAGCGGGAGGGAACTACAATGAGCAGTTCTTC

clone size: -
D gene: TRBD1
V gene: TRBV19
J gene: TRBJ1-4
CDR3 protein: CASRSWSDRGTEKLFF
CDR3 DNA: TGTGCCAGTAGAAGCTGGTCAGACAGGGGGACCGAAAAACTGTTTTTT

clone size: -
D gene: TRBD2
V gene: TRBV14
J gene: TRBJ2-3
CDR3 protein: CASSQEPSGSRTDTQYF
CDR3 DNA: TGTGCCAGCAGCCAAGAACCTAGCGGGAGTCGTACAGATACGCAGTATTTT

clone size: -
D gene: TRBD2
V gene: TRBV10-1
J gene: TRBJ2-2
CDR3 protein: CASSDGTREAPGELFF
CDR3 DNA: TGCGCCAGCAGTGACGGGACTAGAGAGGCTCCCGGGGAGCTGTTTTTT

clone size: -
D gene: TRBD1
V gene: TRBV5-1
J gene: TRBJ2-5
CDR3 protein: CASRRGQGQETQYF
CDR3 DNA: TGCGCCAGCAGAAGAGGACAGGGGCAAGAGACCCAGTACTTC

clone size: few
D gene: TRBD1
V gene: TRBV5-8
J gene: TRBJ2-7
CDR3 protein: CASSLVGQAPYEQYF
CDR3 DNA: TGTGCCAGCAGCTTGGTGGGACAGGCACCCTACGAGCAGTACTTC

clone size: -
D gene: TRBD1
V gene: TRBV27
J gene: TRBJ1-2
CDR3 protein: CASSPDRGQGYTF
CDR3 DNA: TGTGCCAGCAGTCCGGACAGGGGGCAAGGCTACACCTTC

clone size: -
D gene: -
V gene: TRBV7-2
J gene: TRBJ2-2
CDR3 protein: CASSLVREAGELFF
CDR3 DNA: TGTGCCAGCAGCTTAGTTCGGGAAGCCGGGGAGCTGTTTTTT

clone size: -
D gene: TRBD1
V gene: TRBV7-9
J gene: TRBJ1-2
CDR3 protein: CASSLFTGGAPYGYTF
CDR3 DNA: TGTGCCAGCAGCCTCTTCACAGGGGGCGCTCCCTATGGCTACACCTTC

clone size: -
D gene: TRBD1
V gene: TRBV5-5
J gene: TRBJ1-2
CDR3 protein: CASSLDRGNYGYTF
CDR3 DNA: TGTGCCAGCAGCTTAGACAGGGGGAACTATGGCTACACCTTC

clone size: -
D gene: -
V gene: TRBV28
J gene: TRBJ2-7
CDR3 protein: CASSPAGNSYEQYF
CDR3 DNA: TGTGCCAGCAGTCCAGCGGGTAACTCCTACGAGCAGTACTTC

clone size: -
D gene: TRBD1
V gene: TRBV13
J gene: TRBJ1-2
CDR3 protein: CASSLGGQGYYGYTF
CDR3 DNA: TGTGCCAGCAGCTTAGGGGGACAGGGATACTATGGCTACACCTTC

clone size: once
D gene: TRBD2
V gene: TRBV27
J gene: TRBJ2-2
CDR3 protein: CASSHQGLAGGAGELFF
CDR3 DNA: TGTGCCAGCAGTCACCAAGGACTAGCGGGAGGGGCCGGGGAGCTGTTTTTT

clone size: -
D gene: TRBD2
V gene: TRBV9
J gene: TRBJ2-5
CDR3 protein: CASSATQGLAGVETQYF
CDR3 DNA: TGTGCCAGCAGCGCGACTCAGGGACTAGCGGGAGTCGAGACCCAGTACTTC

clone size: -
D gene: -
V gene: TRBV2
J gene: TRBJ2-3
CDR3 protein: CASSDSSPTDTQYF
CDR3 DNA: TGTGCCAGCAGCGATAGCAGCCCCACAGATACGCAGTATTTT

clone size: -
D gene: -
V gene: TRBV7-9
J gene: TRBJ1-5
CDR3 protein: CASTPGQGGDSNQPQHF
CDR3 DNA: TGTGCCAGCACCCCCGGCCAGGGTGGCGATAGCAATCAGCCCCAGCATTTT

clone size: -
D gene: -
V gene: TRBV9
J gene: TRBJ1-4
CDR3 protein: CASSVGGGSEKLFF
CDR3 DNA: TGTGCCAGCAGCGTAGGAGGTGGCTCTGAAAAACTGTTTTTT

clone size: once
D gene: -
V gene: TRBV2
J gene: TRBJ2-5
CDR3 protein: CASSEEGGWEETQYF
CDR3 DNA: TGTGCCAGCAGTGAAGAGGGGGGGTGGGAAGAGACCCAGTACTTC

clone size: -
D gene: -
V gene: TRBV29-1
J gene: TRBJ2-7
CDR3 protein: CSVEGPHNYEQYF
CDR3 DNA: TGCAGCGTTGAAGGGCCTCACAACTACGAGCAGTACTTC

clone size: -
D gene: TRBD1
V gene: TRBV18
J gene: TRBJ1-1
CDR3 protein: CASWGQVFEAFF
CDR3 DNA: TGTGCCAGCTGGGGACAGGTCTTTGAAGCTTTCTTT

clone size: -
D gene: -
V gene: TRBV5-6
J gene: TRBJ1-5
CDR3 protein: CASSLVGANQPQHF
CDR3 DNA: TGTGCCAGCAGCTTGGTAGGGGCTAATCAGCCCCAGCATTTT

clone size: -
D gene: -
V gene: TRBV19
J gene: TRBJ2-3
CDR3 protein: CASSANRHQPGTSTDTQYF
CDR3 DNA: TGTGCCAGTAGTGCCAACAGGCACCAGCCCGGGACTAGCACAGATACGCAGTATTTT

clone size: -
D gene: TRBD1
V gene: TRBV30
J gene: TRBJ2-7
CDR3 protein: CAWTGTGPYEQYF
CDR3 DNA: TGTGCCTGGACCGGGACAGGGCCCTACGAGCAGTACTTC

clone size: -
D gene: -
V gene: TRBV27
J gene: TRBJ1-1
CDR3 protein: CASSSTGSSEAFF
CDR3 DNA: TGTGCCAGCAGTTCCACAGGGTCTTCTGAAGCTTTCTTT

clone size: -
D gene: TRBD2
V gene: TRBV7-3
J gene: TRBJ2-3
CDR3 protein: CASSLRGGEDTQYF
CDR3 DNA: TGTGCCAGCAGCTTAAGGGGGGGGGAAGATACGCAGTATTTT

clone size: -
D gene: -
V gene: TRBV27
J gene: TRBJ2-5
CDR3 protein: CANIEEETQYF
CDR3 DNA: TGTGCCAACATAGAGGAAGAGACCCAGTACTTC

clone size: -
D gene: TRBD1
V gene: TRBV6-5
J gene: TRBJ1-2
CDR3 protein: CASSYLGQGSYGYTF
CDR3 DNA: TGTGCCAGCAGTTACTTAGGACAGGGATCCTATGGCTACACCTTC

clone size: -
D gene: TRBD1
V gene: TRBV5-1
J gene: TRBJ2-2
CDR3 protein: CASSHDRVVDTGELFF
CDR3 DNA: TGCGCCAGCAGCCATGACAGGGTGGTGGACACCGGGGAGCTGTTTTTT

clone size: -
D gene: TRBD1
V gene: TRBV6-1
J gene: TRBJ2-2
CDR3 protein: CASSKDRARTGELFF
CDR3 DNA: TGTGCCAGCAGTAAGGACAGGGCCAGGACGGGGGAGCTGTTTTTT

clone size: -
D gene: TRBD1
V gene: TRBV15
J gene: TRBJ1-5
CDR3 protein: CATSRDLLAGGNSNQPQHF
CDR3 DNA: TGTGCCACCAGCAGAGATCTTTTGGCAGGGGGGAATAGCAATCAGCCCCAGCATTTT

clone size: -
D gene: -
V gene: TRBV29-1
J gene: TRBJ1-3
CDR3 protein: CSVASGFKGNTIYF
CDR3 DNA: TGCAGCGTTGCTTCAGGGTTTAAAGGAAACACCATATATTTT

clone size: -
D gene: TRBD1
V gene: TRBV6-1
J gene: TRBJ2-1
CDR3 protein: CASSEARRQGGNNEQFF
CDR3 DNA: TGTGCCAGCAGTGAAGCTAGGCGACAGGGGGGAAACAATGAGCAGTTCTTC

clone size: -
D gene: TRBD1
V gene: TRBV6-5
J gene: TRBJ2-7
CDR3 protein: CASSSGTGHYEQYF
CDR3 DNA: TGTGCCAGCAGTTCCGGGACAGGCCACTACGAGCAGTACTTC

clone size: -
D gene: TRBD2
V gene: TRBV27
J gene: TRBJ2-2
CDR3 protein: CASSIVLAGGSTGELFF
CDR3 DNA: TGTGCCAGCAGTATAGTACTAGCGGGAGGCAGCACCGGGGAGCTGTTTTTT

clone size: -
D gene: -
V gene: TRBV27
J gene: TRBJ1-2
CDR3 protein: CASSFSRRNYGYTF
CDR3 DNA: TGTGCCAGCAGTTTCTCCCGGAGAAACTATGGCTACACCTTC

clone size: -
D gene: TRBD1
V gene: TRBV6-1
J gene: TRBJ2-7
CDR3 protein: CASRGQVGSSEQYF
CDR3 DNA: TGTGCCAGCAGGGGACAGGTAGGTTCCAGCGAGCAGTACTTC

clone size: -
D gene: TRBD1
V gene: TRBV6-5
J gene: TRBJ1-1
CDR3 protein: CASSYQDRGLEAFF
CDR3 DNA: TGTGCCAGCAGTTATCAGGACAGGGGCCTTGAAGCTTTCTTT

clone size: -
D gene: -
V gene: TRBV28
J gene: TRBJ2-7
CDR3 protein: CASSLAGPSYEQYF
CDR3 DNA: TGTGCCAGCAGTTTGGCAGGGCCCTCCTACGAGCAGTACTTC

clone size: -
D gene: -
V gene: TRBV28
J gene: TRBJ2-1
CDR3 protein: CASSLAGVNEQFF
CDR3 DNA: TGTGCCAGCAGTTTGGCAGGGGTCAATGAGCAGTTCTTC

clone size: once
D gene: -
V gene: TRBV2
J gene: TRBJ1-4
CDR3 protein: CASTEDWPDYSATNEKLFF
CDR3 DNA: TGTGCCAGCACCGAGGATTGGCCAGACTACTCCGCAACTAATGAAAAACTGTTTTTT